Shown below are 20 T cell receptor beta chains from a single sample sequenced in a study of T cells after yellow fever vaccination. TCRdb processed the 5' RACE reads anew with MiXCR; each CDR3 protein has one entry. Here the sample spans hundreds of thousands of distinct CDR3 sequences, approximately 18% being singletons. Sample: PBMCs, taken before the yellow fever booster vaccination. The receptor set was obtained from a man younger than 35 who received the YFV17D yellow fever vaccine.

This clonotype was counted only a few times. The CDR3 loop reads CASSFGRRKLYEVAFF. The CDR3 DNA sequence: TGTGCCAGCAGCTTTGGACGGAGGAAGCTTTACGAGGTGGCTTTCTTT. V is TRBV5-6 and J is TRBJ1-1; D not certain. Germline CDR1 reads SGHDT; CDR2 reads YYEEEE. The CDR3 covers 16 residues. Trimming shortened V by 2 bases and J by 11 bases, and 25 bases separated the two germline ends.

Only a few counts were recorded for this clonotype. The chain carries TRBV5-1 and TRBJ1-6; D unclear. The V end was cut by 8 bases, the J end by 7 bases, with 13 bases between. CDR1 and CDR2 (germline): SGHRS, YFSETQ. This CDR3 contains 13 residues. CDR3 in DNA: TGCGCCAGTGCAGTCCAAGGGAATTCACCCCTCCACTTT. Residues: CASAVQGNSPLHF.

J is TRBJ2-5 and V is TRBV20-1; 13 bases match TRBD2. The V segment lost 4 bases and the J segment 4 bases; nucleotides outside the gene matches: 6. Germline V gene lookup returns CDR1 DFQATT and CDR2 SNEGSKA (reference sequence). CDR3 length equals 15 residues. This CDR3 reads CSAMGTSGEGETQYF. The CDR3 DNA sequence: TGCAGTGCTATGGGGACTAGCGGGGAGGGAGAGACCCAGTACTTC.

The V and J genes are TRBV10-3 and TRBJ1-2, with D tentatively TRBD1 (6 bases). The V gene lost 5 bases and the J gene lost 2 bases, with 18 bases spanning the gap. Germline CDR1 and CDR2: ENHRY and SYGVKD. The CDR3 length is 16 residues. The CDR3 loop is CAISPVSGVSNYGYTF. CDR3 in DNA: TGTGCCATCAGTCCCGTTTCAGGGGTTTCGAACTATGGCTACACCTTC.

This clonotype was detected ten times or more. V gene TRBV6-1 combines with J gene TRBJ2-1; 9 bases map to TRBD2. The J segment lost 8 bases and the V segment lost 3 bases, leaving 8 bases of the junction unmatched. The CDR3 sequence is 15 residues long. Germline CDR1 reads MNHNS; CDR2 reads SASEGT. CDR3 in DNA: TGTGCCAGCAGTGAGAGTAGCGGGGGTCCGGATGAGCAGTTCTTC. It yields the protein CASSESSGGPDEQFF.

This sequence joins TRBV7-9 and TRBJ2-3; tentatively, D is TRBD2 (6 bases). The germline gives CDR1 SEHNR, CDR2 FQNEAQ (reference sequence). This CDR3 contains 16 residues. V was clipped by 5 bases and J by 7 bases, with 22 bases between them. The CDR3, as DNA: TGTGCCAGCAGCCCGCGCCTAGCGCCGGGGGTGTATACGCAGTATTTT. This translates into CASSPRLAPGVYTQYF.

This clonotype appeared a few times. The J gene is TRBJ1-2, the V gene TRBV29-1; tentatively, D is TRBD1 (6 bases). Germline V CDR1 and CDR2: SQVTM, ANQGSEA. V was shortened by 3 bases and J by 2 bases, with 13 bases between the two germline ends. The CDR3 is made up of 14 amino acids. CDR3 amino acids: CSVDDHGQNYGYTF. The CDR3, as DNA: TGCAGCGTTGACGACCACGGACAGAACTATGGCTACACCTTC.

This clonotype has only a few counts. The rearrangement joins TRBV6-5 to TRBJ2-6, with D possibly matching TRBD1 (5 bases). V lost 5 bases to trimming and J lost 1 base, with 9 bases between them. The CDR3 is made up of 15 amino acids. In germline, CDR1 is MNHEY, CDR2 SVGAGI. The chain's CDR3 is CASSEQVSGANVLTF. The CDR3 DNA sequence: TGTGCCAGCAGTGAACAGGTTTCTGGGGCCAACGTCCTGACTTTC.

In regard to this clonotype: A much bigger clone sits one base away, suggesting this may be a read error. The chain links TRBV7-6 to TRBJ1-3, with D hard to call. CDR1 SGHVS and CDR2 FNYEAQ come from the germline V gene. Trimming shortened V by 6 bases and J by 0 bases, and 6 bases separated the two germline ends. The CDR3 length is 13 residues. The CDR3 loop reads CASRQNSGNTIYF. The CDR3 coding sequence is TGTGCCAGCAGACAAAACTCTGGAAACACCATATATTTT.

This rearrangement joins TRBV7-8 to TRBJ1-5, with D possibly being TRBD1 (5 bases). CDR3 length: 13 amino acids. Trimming pared 4 bases from V and 5 bases from J, leaving 9 bases between. Germline V gene data show CDR1 as SGHVS and CDR2 as FQNEAQ. In DNA form, the CDR3 reads TGTGCCAGCAGCTCAGGGCCCGATCAGCCCCAGCATTTT. It translates to CASSSGPDQPQHF.

In DNA form, the CDR3 reads TGTGCCAGCAGCCAGGGACTAGCGGGAGAGACCCAGTACTTC. Protein sequence: CASSQGLAGETQYF. This sequence joins TRBV7-2 and TRBJ2-5, with 12 bases that match TRBD2. This CDR3 contains 14 residues. Per the germline V gene, CDR1 is SGHTA and CDR2 is FQGNSA. The J segment lost 4 bases and the V segment lost 5 bases, leaving 2 bases of the junction unmatched. The full variable domain, completed using reference TRBV7-2 and TRBJ2-5, is GAGVSQSPSNKVTEKGKDVELRCDPISGHTALYWYRQSLGQGLEFLIYFQGNSAPDKSGLPSDRFSAERTGGSVSTLTIQRTQQEDSAVYLCASSQGLAGETQYFGPGTRLLVL.

The J gene is TRBJ2-7, the V gene TRBV30; D ambiguous. V was clipped by 0 bases and J by 3 bases, with 6 bases between them. The CDR3 has 12 amino acids. CDR1 GTSNPN and CDR2 SVGIG come from the germline V gene (reference sequence). In DNA, the CDR3 is TGTGCCTGGAGTGTGTCGCACTACGAGCAGTACTTC. Protein product: CAWSVSHYEQYF.

The chain is built from TRBV29-1 and TRBJ2-5, with 8 bases fitting TRBD1. The CDR3 has 16 residues. After removal of 8 bases from V and 5 bases from J, the junction contained 19 bases not matched to a gene. Germline values: CDR1 SQVTM, CDR2 ANQGSEA. The CDR3, as DNA: TGCAGCACTAGTACCCACCGCGCAGGGGGCGAGGAGACCCAGTACTTC. Its translation: CSTSTHRAGGEETQYF.

This clonotype showed up many times. This sequence joins TRBV5-1 and TRBJ2-5; D gene ambiguous. CDR3 length equals 13 residues. Germline-derived CDR1 and CDR2 are SGHRS and YFSETQ. Trimming took 2 bases from V and 3 from J, leaving 8 bases between them. CDR3 sequence (DNA): TGCGCCAGCAGCTTCGCAGGTGAAGAGACCCAGTACTTC. This encodes CASSFAGEETQYF.

The V gene is TRBV5-1, the J gene TRBJ1-3; D might be TRBD1 (5 bases). V was clipped by 4 bases and J by 0 bases, with 14 bases between them. This CDR3 has 16 amino acids. From germline, CDR1 is SGHRS and CDR2 YFSETQ. Here the CDR3 reads CASSPGTTVSGNTIYF. The CDR3 DNA sequence: TGCGCCAGCAGCCCCGGGACCACGGTCTCTGGAAACACCATATATTTT.

This rearrangement joins TRBV7-8 to TRBJ2-3; D possibly uses TRBD1 or TRBD2 (6 bases each). The CDR3 consists of 16 residues. Trimming cost V 5 bases and J 6 bases, with 21 bases left between them. From germline, CDR1 is SGHVS and CDR2 FQNEAQ. The CDR3, as DNA: TGTGCCAGCAGCGAGTTAGAGGAGGGGGATAGGGATACGCAGTATTTT. It encodes CASSELEEGDRDTQYF.

The J gene is TRBJ1-1, the V gene TRBV3-1; no reliable D call. The CDR3 runs 13 residues. Trimming took off 2 bases at V and 6 bases at J, with 10 bases between the two ends. Germline V gene sequence: CDR1 LGHDT, CDR2 YNNKEL (reference sequence). CDR3 sequence reads: CASSQLSRPEAFF. The CDR3 bases are TGTGCCAGCAGCCAATTATCACGACCTGAAGCTTTCTTT.

This clonotype was observed a few times. The chain has TRBV19 and TRBJ2-3; TRBD2 matches 7 bases. The junction had 6 bases not matched to a gene; V was cut back by 3 bases and J by 6 bases. This CDR3 spans 14 amino acids. Germline loops: CDR1 LNHDA, CDR2 SQIVND (reference sequence). The CDR3 nucleotides read TGTGCCAGTAGTATTCCTAGCGGCGGGGATACGCAGTATTTT. Translated: CASSIPSGGDTQYF.

V is TRBV20-1 and J is TRBJ2-5; D not certain. CDR3 length: 13 residues. Germline assignment: CDR1 DFQATT and CDR2 SNEGSKA (reference sequence). The germline V and J ends were trimmed by 3 bases and 2 bases, with 10 bases remaining between them. CDR3 coding DNA: TGCAGTGCTAGTGCGCCGCCACAAGAGACCCAGTACTTC. Protein: CSASAPPQETQYF.

In this sample, this clonotype turned up many times. The chain employs TRBV20-1 and TRBJ1-1; D not certain. The V end was cut by 1 base, the J end by 5 bases, with 23 bases between. CDR1 DFQATT and CDR2 SNEGSKA come from the germline V gene (reference sequence). The CDR3 runs 17 residues. The CDR3 loop reads CSARVTSAVALRTEAFF. The CDR3 bases are TGCAGTGCTAGAGTCACCTCGGCAGTGGCCCTGCGGACTGAAGCTTTCTTT.